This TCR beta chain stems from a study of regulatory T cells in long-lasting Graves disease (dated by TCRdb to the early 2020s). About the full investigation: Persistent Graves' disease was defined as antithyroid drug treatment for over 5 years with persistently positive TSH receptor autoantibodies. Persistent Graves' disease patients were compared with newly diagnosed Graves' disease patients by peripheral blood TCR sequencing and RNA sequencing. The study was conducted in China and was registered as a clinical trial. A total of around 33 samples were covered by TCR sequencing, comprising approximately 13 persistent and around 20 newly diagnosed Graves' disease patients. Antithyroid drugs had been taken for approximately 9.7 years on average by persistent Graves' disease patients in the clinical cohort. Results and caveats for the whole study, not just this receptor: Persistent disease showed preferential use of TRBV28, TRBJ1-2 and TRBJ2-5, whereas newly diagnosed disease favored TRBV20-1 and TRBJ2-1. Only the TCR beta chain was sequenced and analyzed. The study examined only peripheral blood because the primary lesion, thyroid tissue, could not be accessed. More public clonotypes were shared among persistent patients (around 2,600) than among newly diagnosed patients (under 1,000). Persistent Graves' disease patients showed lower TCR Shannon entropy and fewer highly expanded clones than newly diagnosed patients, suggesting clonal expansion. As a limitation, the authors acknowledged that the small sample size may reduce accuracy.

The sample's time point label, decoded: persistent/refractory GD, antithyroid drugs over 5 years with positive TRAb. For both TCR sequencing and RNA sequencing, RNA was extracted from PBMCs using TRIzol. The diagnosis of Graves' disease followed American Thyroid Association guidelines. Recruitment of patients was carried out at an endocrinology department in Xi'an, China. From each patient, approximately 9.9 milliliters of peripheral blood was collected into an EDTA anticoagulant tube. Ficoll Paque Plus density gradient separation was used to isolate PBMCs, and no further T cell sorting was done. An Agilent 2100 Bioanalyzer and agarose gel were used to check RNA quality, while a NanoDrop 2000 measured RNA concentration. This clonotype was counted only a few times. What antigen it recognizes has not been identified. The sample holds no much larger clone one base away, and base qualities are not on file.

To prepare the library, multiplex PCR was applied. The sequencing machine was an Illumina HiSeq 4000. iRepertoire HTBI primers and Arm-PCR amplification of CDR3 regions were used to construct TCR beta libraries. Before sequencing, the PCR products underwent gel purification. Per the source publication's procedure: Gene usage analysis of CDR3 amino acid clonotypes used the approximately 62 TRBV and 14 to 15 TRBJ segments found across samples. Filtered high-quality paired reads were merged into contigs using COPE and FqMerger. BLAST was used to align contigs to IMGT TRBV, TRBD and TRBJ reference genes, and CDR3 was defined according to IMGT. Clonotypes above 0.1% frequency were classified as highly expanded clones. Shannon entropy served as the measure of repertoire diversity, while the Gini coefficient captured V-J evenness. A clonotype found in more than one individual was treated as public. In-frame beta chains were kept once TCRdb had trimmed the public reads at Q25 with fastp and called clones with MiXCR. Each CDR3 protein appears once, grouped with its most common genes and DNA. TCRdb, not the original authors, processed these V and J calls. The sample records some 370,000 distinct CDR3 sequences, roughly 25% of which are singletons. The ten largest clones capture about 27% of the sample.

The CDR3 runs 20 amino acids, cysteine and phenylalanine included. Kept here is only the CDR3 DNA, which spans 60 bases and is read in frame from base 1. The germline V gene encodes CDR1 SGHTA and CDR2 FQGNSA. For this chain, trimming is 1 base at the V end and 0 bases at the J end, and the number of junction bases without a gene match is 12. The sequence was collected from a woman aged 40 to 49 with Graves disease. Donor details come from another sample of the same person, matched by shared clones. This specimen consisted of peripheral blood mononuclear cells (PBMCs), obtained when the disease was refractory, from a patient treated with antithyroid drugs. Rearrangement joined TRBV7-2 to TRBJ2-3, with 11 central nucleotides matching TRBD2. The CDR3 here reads CASSLGPPPSGRSSTDTQYF. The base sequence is TGTGCCAGCAGCTTAGGCCCCCCCCCTAGCGGGAGGTCGAGCACAGATACGCAGTATTTT.